This TCR beta chain was identified during a study of human T cells and chemical hapten exposure. TCRdb analysed the RACE reads with MiXCR anew, one entry per CDR3 protein. The profile shows approximately 43,000 distinct CDR3 sequences, 4% of them singletons. This clonotype was counted ten times or more. Compared with germline, one end of the junction differs, possibly owing to a read error. The germline gives CDR1 LGHNA, CDR2 YSLEER. The CDR3 runs 16 residues. The time point is: patch test 1, 2 weeks after DPC sensitization. Described treatment: therapeutic diphenylcyclopropenone sensitization with weekly scalp DPC. The template was total RNA from unfractionated whole blood.

This clonotype was sampled from a man in his fifties with alopecia areata. Some clones in this sample may be carry-over from other donors' samples. The chain combines TRBV4-3 with TRBJ1-4; 12 bases line up with TRBD1. Here the sequenced sample was whole blood, taken in connection with sensitization to the hapten diphenylcyclopropenone (DPC). The CDR3 protein is CASSQEYSGQGAGRHF. CDR3 nucleotide sequence: TGCGCCAGCAGCCAAGAGTATTCGGGACAGGGGGCTGGTCGGCATTTT.